Sequencing of this T cell receptor (beta chain) was carried out in a study of T cell responses to AZD1222 COVID-19 vaccine. Study observations and caveats: An increase in Spike-specific TCR breadth and depth was observed after two AZD1222 doses. Repertoire sampling occurred only after the peak T cell response. Of the AZD1222 recipients, only 5 or 6 were seropositive at baseline.

V lost 3 bases to trimming and J lost 6 bases, with 17 bases between them. There are 16 residues in the CDR3. Germline-derived CDR1 and CDR2 are MNHEY and SVGAGI. Only in-frame clones appear in the TCRdb table, and some are missing; sequencing was by immunoSEQ multiplex PCR. The sample lists under 200,000 clones, around 92% occurring once. For this clone: Antigen specificity is unknown.

The starting material was peripheral blood, obtained on day 0 of MenACWY control vaccination. The genes are TRBV6-5 and TRBJ2-2, with a possible D match to TRBD2 (6 bases). This sequence originates from an adult in good health. This chain's CDR3 is CASSYRGGASAGELFF. CDR3 DNA sequence: TGTGCCAGCAGTTATCGTGGCGGGGCGAGCGCCGGGGAGCTGTTTTTT.